This T cell receptor beta chain stems from a study of cytomegalovirus exposure and HLA in healthy donors. Study-level background: Out of 150 million to 200 million T cells, an earlier analysis found about 100 million unique TCR beta sequences in total. Study observations and caveats: A further, later analysis showed that HLA-associated TCR beta chains (compared with equally common others) were more clonally expanded.

With 60 Vbeta and 13 Jbeta primers, the PCR was carried out. The repertoire was sequenced with immunoSEQ multiplex PCR; TCRdb's copy has only in-frame clones and lacks some. The table lists around 63,000 clones, 65% to 85% of them singletons, with around 2.9% in the top ten. CDR3 length: 12 residues. CDR1 and CDR2 (germline): SGHVS, FNYEAQ. Losses at the gene ends were 8 bases for V and 3 bases for J; bases not matched to a gene: 1. A note on this clone: Its matching antigen is unknown.

The TCR sequence derives from a woman in her twenties or thirties in good health and CMV-seronegative. This sequence joins TRBV7-6 and TRBJ2-7; the match to TRBD1 covers 10 bases. Sequenced: PBMCs. The CDR3 loop is CASGDRGYEQYF. CDR3 nucleotides: TGTGCCAGCGGGGACAGGGGCTACGAGCAGTACTTC.